What follows is one T cell receptor (beta chain) and its context. The sample comes from a study of blood T cell repertoires in COVID-19. Turning to the study itself: The samples span acute and convalescent COVID-19 from the United States, Italy and Spain.

TCRdb's table, derived via immunoSEQ multiplex PCR, lists solely in-frame clones and lacks some. The data contain under 85,000 clones, over 80% of them singletons. The clonotype was recovered from a human donor in a cohort sampled during active COVID-19. Sequencing was done on a sample of peripheral blood.

In DNA, the CDR3 is TGTGCCAGCAGGCGGGGTGGGGGATCCTGGGCTTTCTTT. The encoded protein is CASRRGGGSWAFF. This chain uses TRBV12-3 or TRBV12-4 with TRBJ1-1; weak D call: TRBD1 (5 bases). The CDR3 extends over 13 amino acids. Trimming removed 6 bases from V and 11 bases from J, with 19 bases in between.